The 5 T cell receptor beta chains listed next were all sequenced from one sample in a study of Ad26.COV2.S vaccination and SARS-CoV-2 variants. Indicated treatment: some 19 received Ad26.COV2.S at low or high dose, single or two shots; 5 received placebo; per-sample allocation not given. The samples were gathered on day 63 after the first injection of vaccine or placebo. TCRdb keeps only in-frame clones here, not all; method: immunoSEQ multiplex PCR. The table records roughly 510,000 clones, roughly 87% of them present only once. Sample: peripheral blood, taken in a trial of Ad26.COV2.S vaccine versus placebo. Every receptor here comes from a person aged 18-60 years who received the Ad26.COV2.S COVID-19 vaccine or a placebo.

This clone has more than one count but fewer than ten. The CDR3 nucleotides are TGTGCCAGCAGCAAAGCCGGGACCCCCATGGAGCAGTTCTTC. Translation gives CASSKAGTPMEQFF. V is TRBV28 and J is TRBJ2-1; either TRBD1 or TRBD2 may fit D (5 bases each). Germline assignment: CDR1 MDHEN and CDR2 SYDVKM. V lost 6 bases to trimming and J lost 10 bases, with 19 bases between them. The CDR3 has 14 amino acids.

In the case of this clone: Different DNA sequences within this sample yield the same CDR3. The rearrangement links TRBV4-1 to TRBJ2-7; 8 nucleotides match TRBD1. V lost 2 bases and J lost 4; bases outside the gene matches: 7. The CDR3 runs to 15 residues. Germline V gene sequence: CDR1 MGHRA, CDR2 YSYEKL. The DNA of the CDR3 is TGCGCCAGCAGCCAATCCCCAGGGGGCCCTTACGAGCAGTACTTC. The encoded protein is CASSQSPGGPYEQYF.

This rearrangement joins TRBV29-1 to TRBJ2-2; D remains ambiguous. The CDR3 spans 14 residues. CDR1 and CDR2 (germline): SQVTM, ANQGSEA. The V end lost 4 bases, the J end lost 4 bases, and 13 bases lay between the germline ends. The CDR3 loop reads CSVGVDGTTGELFF. CDR3 bases: TGCAGCGTTGGGGTGGACGGTACCACCGGGGAGCTGTTTTTT.

This clone has a single count. The V and J genes are TRBV11-2 and TRBJ2-1, with D hard to call. The CDR3 runs 11 residues. Germline V gene data show CDR1 as SGHAT and CDR2 as FQNNGV. Trimming cost V 5 bases and J 4 bases, with 3 bases left between them. As DNA, the CDR3 is TGTGCCAGCAGCCGATACAATGAGCAGTTCTTC. Protein: CASSRYNEQFF.

This chain joins TRBV7-2 and TRBJ2-3; possibly TRBD2 for D (6 bases). The germline gives CDR1 SGHTA, CDR2 FQGNSA. V was shortened by 3 bases and J by 6 bases, with 19 bases between the two germline ends. The CDR3 is 16 amino acids. The CDR3 nucleotides read TGTGCCAGCAGCTTCATGGGGTCGGGAGTAGGTGATACGCAGTATTTT. It is translated as CASSFMGSGVGDTQYF.